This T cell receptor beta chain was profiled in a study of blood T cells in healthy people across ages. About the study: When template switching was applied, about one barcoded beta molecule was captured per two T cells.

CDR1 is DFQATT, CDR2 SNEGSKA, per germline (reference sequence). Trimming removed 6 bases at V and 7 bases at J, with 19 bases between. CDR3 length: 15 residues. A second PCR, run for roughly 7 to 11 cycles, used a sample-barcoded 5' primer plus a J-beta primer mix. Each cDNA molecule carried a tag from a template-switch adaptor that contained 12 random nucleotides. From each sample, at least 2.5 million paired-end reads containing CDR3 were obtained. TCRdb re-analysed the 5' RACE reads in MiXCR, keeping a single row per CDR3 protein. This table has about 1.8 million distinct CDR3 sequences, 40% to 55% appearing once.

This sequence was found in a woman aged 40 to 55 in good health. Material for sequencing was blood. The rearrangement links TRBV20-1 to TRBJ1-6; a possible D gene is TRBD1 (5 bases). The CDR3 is CSALDFRDANSPLHF. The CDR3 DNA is TGCAGTGCACTAGATTTTAGGGACGCCAATTCACCCCTCCACTTT.